Listed below are T cell receptor beta chains from one sample, sequenced in a study of technical replicates of blood from a few donors. Measured with immunoSEQ multiplex PCR; TCRdb has only the in-frame clones, and not every one. In the table there are tens of thousands of clones, 95% of which are singletons. What was sequenced was T cells isolated from PBMCs. The receptor source for this set is a human donor in good health. Both conserved end residues are part of each CDR3. The order of the fields is D gene, clone size, J gene, V gene, CDR3 DNA, CDR3 protein. D genes are given only for firm matches. Some rows have no size entry. The others give once, few or many, or a class for an expanded clone.

TRBD1 | . | TRBJ1-5 | TRBV7-2 | TGTGCCAGCAGCTTGGGACAGGGGAACAATCAGCCCCAGCATTTT | CASSLGQGNNQPQHF
. | . | TRBJ2-7 | TRBV5-1 | TGCGCCAGCAGATTCTCCGGGTCAGTCGCCTACGAGCAGTACTTC | CASRFSGSVAYEQYF
TRBD2 | . | TRBJ2-3 | TRBV18 | TGTGCCAGCTCACCGCGACTAGCGGGTACAGATACGCAGTATTTT | CASSPRLAGTDTQYF
. | . | TRBJ1-4 | TRBV19 | TGTGCCAGTAGTATCCCCGGTTCGGAAAAACTGTTTTTT | CASSIPGSEKLFF
. | . | TRBJ1-2 | TRBV5-1 | TGCGCCAGCAGCTTAGACAGGAGTTATGGCTACACCTTC | CASSLDRSYGYTF
. | . | TRBJ2-3 | TRBV28 | TGTGCCAGCAGTTTAATTGCAGGGAGGGGGACAGATACGCAGTATTTT | CASSLIAGRGTDTQYF
TRBD2 | . | TRBJ2-7 | TRBV7-8 | TGTGCCAGCAGCTCGGGACTAGCGGGAGTTAGGTACGAGCAGTACTTC | CASSSGLAGVRYEQYF
. | . | TRBJ2-2 | TRBV11-2 | TGTGCCAGCAGCCCACCTAGTACCTTGTTTTTT | CASSPPSTLFF
. | once | TRBJ2-5 | TRBV20-1 | TGCAGTGCCCTAAAAGAGACCCAGTACTTC | CSALKETQYF
TRBD1 | . | TRBJ1-4 | TRBV9 | TGTGCCAGCAGCCGGGACAGGGGAAGGGAAAAACTGTTTTTT | CASSRDRGREKLFF
TRBD1 | . | TRBJ1-1 | TRBV5-4 | TGTGCCAGCAGGGACAGGACCGGAGCTGGTGGCACTGAAGCTTTCTTT | CASRDRTGAGGTEAFF
. | . | TRBJ1-1 | TRBV19 | TGTGCCGCCAGGGACACCCATGAAGCTTTCTTT | CAARDTHEAFF
. | . | TRBJ2-3 | TRBV12-5 | TGTGCTAGTGGTTTGGTACTGGGGGGATTGCCAGATACGCAGTATTTT | CASGLVLGGLPDTQYF
. | . | TRBJ2-3 | TRBV27 | TGTGCCAGCAGTTCTACTATAACAGATACGCAGTATTTT | CASSSTITDTQYF
TRBD2 | . | TRBJ2-3 | TRBV7-9 | TGTGCCAGCAGCGTTAGCGGGAGTACAGATACGCAGTATTTT | CASSVSGSTDTQYF
. | . | TRBJ1-4 | TRBV29-1 | TGCAGCGTTGAGCGGGCATCAAATGAAAAACTGTTTTTT | CSVERASNEKLFF
. | . | TRBJ1-2 | TRBV9 | TGTGCCAGCAGCGCAGAAACGACAGGATACTATGGCTACACCTTC | CASSAETTGYYGYTF
TRBD1 | once | TRBJ2-5 | TRBV19 | TGTGCCAGTTCACAGACAGGGGTTGGTGAGACCCAGTACTTC | CASSQTGVGETQYF
TRBD1 | . | TRBJ1-4 | TRBV15 | TGTGCCACCCAAGGGACAGCGCCTCATGAAAAACTGTTTTTT | CATQGTAPHEKLFF
TRBD2 | . | TRBJ2-5 | TRBV6-6 | TGTGCCAGCAGAAGCGGGGTAGCGGGACAAGAGACCCAGTACTTC | CASRSGVAGQETQYF
TRBD1 | . | TRBJ2-1 | TRBV14 | TGTGCCAGCAGGGACAGGGGCCTAAATGAGCAGTTCTTC | CASRDRGLNEQFF
TRBD1 | . | TRBJ1-1 | TRBV19 | TGTGCCAGTAGTATAGGGACAGGCTGGAACACTGAAGCTTTCTTT | CASSIGTGWNTEAFF
. | few | TRBJ1-5 | TRBV19 | TGTGCCAGTAGTATAGCCGGGAGTCAGCCCCAGCATTTT | CASSIAGSQPQHF
. | . | TRBJ2-3 | TRBV28 | TGTGCCAGCAGTGTCGGAGATACGCAGTATTTT | CASSVGDTQYF
. | . | TRBJ1-1 | TRBV6-5 | TGTGCCAGCAGTTACGGGGGGGGGCAGAACACTGAAGCTTTCTTT | CASSYGGGQNTEAFF
TRBD1 | . | TRBJ2-7 | TRBV12-5 | TGTGCTAGTGGTGCCAGACAGGGGTCCACCTACGAGCAGTACTTC | CASGARQGSTYEQYF
. | . | TRBJ1-1 | TRBV12-5 | TGTGCTAGTGGTTTTAGAGCGTTGGGGCAGGGCACTGAAGCTTTCTTT | CASGFRALGQGTEAFF
. | once | TRBJ2-7 | TRBV29-1 | TGCAGCGTTGAAGTAGGGGGACCAGTATTCTACGAGCAGTACTTC | CSVEVGGPVFYEQYF
TRBD2 | few | TRBJ2-3 | TRBV19 | TGTGCCAGTAGTATGGGACTAGCGATAAATACCTTT | CASSMGLAINTF
. | . | TRBJ2-5 | TRBV6-5 | TGTGCCAGCAGTTACTCGAGTCCTAGCGTTGAGACCCAGTACTTC | CASSYSSPSVETQYF
. | . | TRBJ2-7 | TRBV4-1 | TGCGCCAGCAGCCTGCGGGTGACCTACGAGCAGTACTTC | CASSLRVTYEQYF
TRBD2 | once | TRBJ2-1 | TRBV19 | TGTGCCAGTAGTATGGCCCAAGCGGGGGGATCGGTTGAGCAGTTCTTC | CASSMAQAGGSVEQFF
TRBD2 | . | TRBJ2-3 | TRBV29-1 | TGCAGCGTTGAAGATGCCCTAACTAGCGGGGGATTGGATACGCAGTATTTT | CSVEDALTSGGLDTQYF
. | few | TRBJ1-1 | TRBV5-1 | TGCGCCAGCAGCTTTTCACAGGGGAACACTGAAGCTTTCTTT | CASSFSQGNTEAFF
. | . | TRBJ1-1 | TRBV11-2 | TGTGCCAGCAGCTTAACCCCTTGGCAGGGGAACACTGAAGCTTTCTTT | CASSLTPWQGNTEAFF
. | . | TRBJ1-1 | TRBV11-3 | TGTGCCAGCAGCCGGCAGGATAACACTGAAGCTTTCTTT | CASSRQDNTEAFF
TRBD1 | . | TRBJ1-1 | TRBV6-5 | TGTGCCAGCAGACCGGGACAGGGGGTTTCTGAAGCTTTCTTT | CASRPGQGVSEAFF
. | . | TRBJ2-7 | TRBV6-1 | TGTGCCAGCAGTGACTACTACGAGCAGTACTTC | CASSDYYEQYF
. | . | TRBJ1-1 | TRBV18 | TGTGCCAGCTCACCACCGGGCAGAAACACTGAAGCTTTCTTT | CASSPPGRNTEAFF
. | once | TRBJ2-1 | TRBV4-1 | TGCGCCAGCAGCCAAGGGGCCAAGCAGTTCTTC | CASSQGAKQFF
. | . | TRBJ1-1 | TRBV27 | TGTGCCAGCAGTCTCACCGGTGGGAACACTGAAGCTTTCTTT | CASSLTGGNTEAFF
. | . | TRBJ2-3 | TRBV5-1 | TGCGCCAGCAGCTCGGGGGAGGCCCCAGATACGCAGTATTTT | CASSSGEAPDTQYF
TRBD1 | . | TRBJ2-3 | TRBV19 | TGTGCCAGTAGTATTTTGACAGGGAGCACAGATACGCAGTATTTT | CASSILTGSTDTQYF
TRBD2 | once | TRBJ2-3 | TRBV7-8 | TGTGCCAGCAGCGGCCGACTAGCGGACCGCACAGATACGCAGTATTTT | CASSGRLADRTDTQYF
TRBD2 | . | TRBJ2-7 | TRBV29-1 | TGCAGCGTTGAGCCTAGCGGGACGAACCACGAGCAGTACTTC | CSVEPSGTNHEQYF
. | . | TRBJ1-1 | TRBV7-9 | TGTGCCAGCAGCTTGGGGAGGGAGTACCTAATGAACACTGAAGCTTTCTTT | CASSLGREYLMNTEAFF
. | . | TRBJ2-1 | TRBV19 | TGTGCCAGTAGTGTCTCCCGCGGGACGGTGACAACCGAGCAGTTCTTC | CASSVSRGTVTTEQFF
TRBD1 | . | TRBJ1-5 | TRBV27 | TGTGCCAGCAGTTTGTATCCGGGACAGGGCACACTTAGCAATCAGCCCCAGCATTTT | CASSLYPGQGTLSNQPQHF
. | . | TRBJ1-1 | TRBV10-3 | TGTGCCATCAGTCCAACAGGGAACACTGAAGCTTTCTTT | CAISPTGNTEAFF
. | . | TRBJ2-3 | TRBV4-2 | TGTGCCAGCAGCCAGGGTACTCTAGACCGAAGCACAGATACGCAGTATTTT | CASSQGTLDRSTDTQYF
. | . | TRBJ1-2 | TRBV5-1 | TGCGCCAGCAGCTTCCCGACAGGACCTAACTATGGCTACACCTTC | CASSFPTGPNYGYTF
. | once | TRBJ1-2 | TRBV14 | TGTGCCAGCGGGCCCCACAACTATGGCTACACCTTC | CASGPHNYGYTF
TRBD2 | . | TRBJ2-5 | TRBV6-5 | TGTGCCAGCAGGGGACTAGCGGGAGGGCCAGAGACCCAGTACTTC | CASRGLAGGPETQYF
. | . | TRBJ1-1 | TRBV18 | TGTGCCAGCATCCGACAGAACACTGAAGCTTTCTTT | CASIRQNTEAFF
TRBD2 | . | TRBJ2-7 | TRBV7-9 | TGTGCCAGTACTAGCGGGGGGCCCACCTACGAGCAGTACTTC | CASTSGGPTYEQYF
TRBD1 | . | TRBJ1-1 | TRBV4-1 | TGCGCCAGCAGCCAGGACAGGATGAACACTGAAGCTTTCTTT | CASSQDRMNTEAFF
. | . | TRBJ2-3 | TRBV30 | TGTGCCTGGAGGCCCCGGGGGGCATTCACAGATACGCAGTATTTT | CAWRPRGAFTDTQYF
. | . | TRBJ2-5 | TRBV27 | TGTGCCAGCAGTAGCGGGTGGTACCAAGAGACCCAGTACTTC | CASSSGWYQETQYF